The 20 T cell receptor beta chains below all came from one sample that was sequenced in a study of CXCR3-negative and CXCR3-positive naive CD8 T cells. In preparing the TRB cDNA libraries, 5' RACE with UMI labels was used. Following a re-call of the 5' RACE reads, TCRdb has one entry per CDR3 protein and lacks DNA. This table lists 100,000 to 150,000 distinct CDR3 sequences. The sample was naive CXCR3- CD8+ T cells from blood. Documented subset: CD45RO-CCR7+CD27+CD95- naive CD8+ T cells lacking CXCR3 (TNR3-). The receptors come from a human donor in good health. Some clones in this sample may be carry-over from other donors' samples.

The rearrangement links TRBV20-1 to TRBJ1-1; the TCRdb call, TRBD1, lacks DNA for checking. The germline gives CDR1 DFQATT, CDR2 SNEGSKA (reference sequence). The CDR3 totals 13 residues. CDR3: CSAEGQGDTEAFF.

The genes are TRBV6-5 and TRBJ1-3; the D call from TCRdb, TRBD1, cannot be confirmed without DNA. This CDR3 is built from 15 residues. Germline loops: CDR1 MNHEY, CDR2 SVGAGI. Here the CDR3 reads CASRKAAGEGNTIYF.

V gene TRBV4-3 combines with J gene TRBJ2-7; TCRdb lists TRBD1, though no DNA is available to test this call. The germline V gene has CDR1 LGHNA and CDR2 YSLEER. CDR3 length: 15 amino acids. Here the CDR3 reads CASSQVGQGAHEQYF.

The CDR3 sequence is CATSRPLFAEAFF. This chain uses TRBV15 with TRBJ1-1. Germline V gene sequence: CDR1 LNHNV, CDR2 YYDKDF (reference sequence). CDR3 size: 13 residues.

This chain links TRBV7-2 with TRBJ1-6. From germline, CDR1 is SGHTA and CDR2 FQGNSA. This CDR3 is built from 17 residues. The CDR3 spells CASSLDTLTSYNSPLHF.

The chain uses TRBV29-1 and TRBJ2-1. From germline, CDR1 is SQVTM and CDR2 ANQGSEA. This CDR3 region has 14 residues. CDR3 residues: CSVESAIFYNEQFF.

The chain links TRBV27 to TRBJ2-7; TCRdb outputs TRBD2, but without DNA this stays unchecked. The CDR3 extends over 15 amino acids. The V gene's germline CDR1 is MNHEY and CDR2 SMNVEV (reference sequence). The CDR3 loop reads CASSSPGLISYEQYF.

The rearrangement uses TRBV29-1 and TRBJ1-2; absent DNA, TCRdb's TRBD1 call cannot be checked. Germline values: CDR1 SQVTM, CDR2 ANQGSEA. The length of the CDR3 is 11 residues. This CDR3 is CSARDSYGYTF.

The rearrangement uses TRBV29-1 and TRBJ2-7; the TRBD2 assignment by TCRdb is unverifiable without DNA. This CDR3 comprises 15 residues. Germline CDR1 is SQVTM and CDR2 is ANQGSEA. This CDR3 is CSVRGAGQGPYEQYF.

The V call is TRBV29-1, the J call TRBJ2-1; TCRdb proposes TRBD1, but this gene call is untestable without DNA. This CDR3 contains 17 residues. The germline CDR1 and CDR2 sequences are SQVTM and ANQGSEA. The CDR3 protein is CSVEVFDRAILPNEQFF.

The V gene is TRBV30, the J gene TRBJ1-1. This CDR3 region has 13 residues. Germline V gene data show CDR1 as GTSNPN and CDR2 as SVGIG (reference sequence). This CDR3 is CAWRDGMNTEAFF.

The chain couples TRBV10-3 to TRBJ1-2; the TRBD1 assignment by TCRdb is unverifiable without DNA. CDR3 length equals 13 residues. Germline V gene lookup returns CDR1 ENHRY and CDR2 SYGVKD. The CDR3 spells CAIRTGTNYGYTF.

The chain is built from TRBV27 and TRBJ1-1; the TCRdb call, TRBD1, lacks DNA for checking. Germline V gives CDR1 MNHEY, CDR2 SMNVEV (reference sequence). The CDR3 sequence is 12 residues long. Here the CDR3 reads CASSLGQGEAFF.

The chain combines TRBV5-1 with TRBJ1-1; checking the TCRdb D call of TRBD1 is not possible without DNA. The CDR3 loop spans 12 amino acids. The germline CDR1 and CDR2 sequences are SGHRS and YFSETQ. This chain's CDR3 is CASSPLQGTAFF.

The CDR3 is CASSEVSAGAYYEQYF. V gene TRBV2 combines with J gene TRBJ2-7; there is no DNA to check the TCRdb D call of TRBD1. Per germline, CDR1 SNHLY and CDR2 FYNNEI. The CDR3 covers 16 residues.

The chain combines TRBV23-1 with TRBJ2-1. TRBV23-1 is noted as an ORF with a role that remains uncertain. The CDR3 is 14 residues long. The CDR3 reads CASSRDRSYNEQFF.

This chain joins TRBV20-1 and TRBJ1-5. There are 14 residues in the CDR3. Germline-derived CDR1 and CDR2 are DFQATT and SNEGSKA (reference sequence). CDR3 loop: CSANEEYSNQPQHF.

This sequence joins TRBV15 and TRBJ2-7; TCRdb lists TRBD1, though no DNA is available to test this call. The germline gives CDR1 LNHNV, CDR2 YYDKDF (reference sequence). The CDR3 is made up of 18 amino acids. CDR3 residues: CATSRAARGTGAYGEQFF.

The chain is built from TRBV3-1 and TRBJ2-7; TCRdb gives TRBD2 as the D gene, but with no DNA this cannot be confirmed. The germline V gene encodes CDR1 LGHDT and CDR2 YNNKEL (reference sequence). The CDR3 loop spans 17 amino acids. The CDR3 region is CASSQGTGTSGPYEQYF.

The V call is TRBV29-1, the J call TRBJ2-7; TCRdb calls TRBD1, which cannot be checked without DNA. Per germline, CDR1 SQVTM and CDR2 ANQGSEA. The CDR3 covers 16 residues. CDR3 protein: CSIESDGPGQTYEQYF.